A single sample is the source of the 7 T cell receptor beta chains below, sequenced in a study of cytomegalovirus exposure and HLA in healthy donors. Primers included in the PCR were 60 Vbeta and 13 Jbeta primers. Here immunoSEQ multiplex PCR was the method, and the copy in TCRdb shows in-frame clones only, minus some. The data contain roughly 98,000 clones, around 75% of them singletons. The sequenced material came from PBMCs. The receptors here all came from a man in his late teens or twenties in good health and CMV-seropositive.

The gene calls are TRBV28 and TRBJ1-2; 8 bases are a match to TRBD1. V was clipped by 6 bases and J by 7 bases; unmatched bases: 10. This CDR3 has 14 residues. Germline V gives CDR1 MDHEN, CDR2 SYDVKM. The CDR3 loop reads CASRQAGTGGGYTF. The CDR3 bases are TGTGCCAGCAGACAAGCCGGGACAGGAGGTGGCTACACCTTC.

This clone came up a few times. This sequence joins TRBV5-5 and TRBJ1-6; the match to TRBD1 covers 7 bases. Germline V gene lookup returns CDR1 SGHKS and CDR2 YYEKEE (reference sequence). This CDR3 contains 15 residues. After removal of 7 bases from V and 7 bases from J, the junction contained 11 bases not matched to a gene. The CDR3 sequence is CASARSGTENSPLHF. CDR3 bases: TGTGCCAGCGCAAGGTCCGGGACAGAAAATTCACCCCTCCACTTT.

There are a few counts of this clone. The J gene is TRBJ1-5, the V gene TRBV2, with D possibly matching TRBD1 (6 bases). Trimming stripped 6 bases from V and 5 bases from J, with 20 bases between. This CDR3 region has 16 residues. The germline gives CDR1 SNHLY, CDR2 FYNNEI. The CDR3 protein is CASRRPGGREDQPQHF. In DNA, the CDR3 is TGTGCCAGCAGAAGGCCCGGGGGGCGAGAGGATCAGCCCCAGCATTTT.

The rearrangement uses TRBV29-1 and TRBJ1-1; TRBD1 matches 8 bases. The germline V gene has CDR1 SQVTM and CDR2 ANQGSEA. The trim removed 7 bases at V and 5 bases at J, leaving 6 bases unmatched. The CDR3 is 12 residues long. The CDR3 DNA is TGCAGCGGAGGACAGGGTGGAACTGAAGCTTTCTTT. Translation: CSGGQGGTEAFF.

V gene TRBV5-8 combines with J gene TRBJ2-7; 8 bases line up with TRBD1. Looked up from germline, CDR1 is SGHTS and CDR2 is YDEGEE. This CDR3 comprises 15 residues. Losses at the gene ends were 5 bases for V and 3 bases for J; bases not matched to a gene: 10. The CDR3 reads CASRLSGDRIYEQYF. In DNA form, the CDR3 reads TGTGCCAGCAGACTGTCGGGGGACAGGATCTACGAGCAGTACTTC.

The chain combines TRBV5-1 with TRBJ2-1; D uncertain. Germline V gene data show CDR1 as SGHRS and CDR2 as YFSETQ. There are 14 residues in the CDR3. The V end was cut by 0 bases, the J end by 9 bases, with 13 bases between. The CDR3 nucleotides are TGCGCCAGCAGCTTGGGGGCGCAATCAGTTGAGCAGTTCTTC. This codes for CASSLGAQSVEQFF.

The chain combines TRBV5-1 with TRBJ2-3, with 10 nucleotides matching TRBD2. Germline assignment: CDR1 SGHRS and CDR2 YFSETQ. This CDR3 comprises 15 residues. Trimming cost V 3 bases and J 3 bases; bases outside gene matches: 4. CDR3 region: CASSYLAGATDTQYF. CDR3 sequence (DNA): TGCGCCAGCAGCTACCTAGCGGGGGCAACAGATACGCAGTATTTT.